This T cell receptor beta chain was obtained from a study of blood T cells in healthy people across ages (dated by TCRdb to the mid-2010s). For the study in its entirety: In model experiments, roughly one uniquely barcoded TCR beta cDNA molecule per two T cells was captured by template switching. The study measured age-related changes in TCR beta repertoire diversity using deep sequencing normalized with unique cDNA molecular identifiers. Four age groups were formed from the donors: young (average 16 years), middle-aged (just under 40), aged (roughly 59) and long-lived (about 80). Using the same blood draw, the study looked at two additional independent replicas of 1 million unique cDNA reads for two donors, one aged 18 to 30 and the other aged 80 or older. Donors of different ages were randomly distributed across sequencing lanes to avoid experimental bias. The paper's findings and limits, for the study overall: Donor CMV infection status was unknown, potentially confounding age-related changes in expanded clonotypes. Because profiling used bulk unsorted PBMCs, naive and antigen-experienced compartments could not be compared conclusively. Estimates of total diversity from one million sequenced T cells were regarded as lower bounds and underestimates. The percentage of naive T cells measured by flow cytometry correlated strongly with observed TCR beta diversity. Compared with the aged group, more naive CD4+ T cells, fewer expanded clones and increased TCR diversity were shown by the long-lived group, suggesting age selection. Observed TCR beta diversity per million T cells fell roughly linearly with age, and a significant reduction was already apparent by age roughly 40.

Library generation was performed with 5' RACE. Sequenced on an Illumina HiSeq 2500. A second roughly 7 to 11 cycle PCR used a sample-barcoded 5' primer and a J-beta primer mix. A template-switch 5' adaptor carrying 12 random nucleotides introduced a unique molecular identifier onto each TCR beta cDNA molecule. At least 2.5 million CDR3-containing paired-end reads were obtained from each sample. First-strand cDNA synthesis was performed from all RNA using the Mint cDNA synthesis kit, with priming by a TRBC-specific oligonucleotide. Following uracil-DNA glycosylase treatment, all cDNA underwent a first 18-cycle PCR with the universal primers M1SS and BC2_uni_R. On the study's bioinformatics: Each sample was normalized by randomly selecting 1 million high-quality reads, each carrying a distinct molecular identifier. Reads with shared molecular identifiers were discarded instead of being binned into consensus sequences. MiTCR, set to a Q25 quality threshold and the strictest error-elimination algorithm, was used for CDR3 identification, clonotype clustering and error correction. A nonparametric unseen species model with Euler transformation was used to estimate lower-bound total TCR beta diversity. TCRdb reanalyzed the raw reads on its own, using fastp at Q25 for trimming and MiXCR for clone calling, and kept in-frame beta chains. Every entry covers one CDR3 protein and lists the most common genes and DNA from its rows. The V and J calls shown here were made by TCRdb, not taken from the authors' results. The sample table contains some 640,000 distinct CDR3 sequences; only one count was recorded for over 45% of them. Roughly a third of the sample lies in the top ten.

Donors were 39 systemically healthy Caucasian individuals from Russia aged roughly 6 to 95 years. Each donor gave roughly 9 milliliters of peripheral blood, drawn into EDTA-treated Vacutainer tubes. PBMCs were isolated by Ficoll-Paque density-gradient centrifugation, with at least 6 million obtained per sample. Total RNA, at least 6 micrograms per sample, was extracted from PBMCs with Trizol reagent. Naive CD45RAhigh/CD27high T cell percentages were measured by flow cytometry on a PBMC aliquot from every donor. A note on this clonotype: No antigen is known for it. It has no much larger one-base neighbor in the sample; base qualities were not kept.

Sequences were obtained from blood. This sequence originates from an older woman in good health.

In nucleotide form, the sequence is TGTGCCAGCTCACCACGGGAGCTGAACACTGAAGCTTTCTTT. This translates into CASSPRELNTEAFF. Here the chain combines TRBV18 and TRBJ1-1; the D gene identity is not certain. V is reduced by 1 base and J by 0 bases, leaving a spacing of 6 bases between them. Via the germline V gene, CDR1 is KGHSH and CDR2 LQKENI. The CDR3 goes from the cysteine to the phenylalanine over 14 residues. Kept here is only the CDR3 DNA, which spans 42 bases and is read in frame from base 1.